Here is one T cell receptor beta chain with its context. This clone was counted only a few times. The antigen this receptor binds is unknown. No per-base quality is available; no much larger clone lies one base away. This sample was taken from a study of beta chain features in type 1 diabetes (dated by TCRdb to the late 2010s). Turning to the overall study: No differences in mean age, gender distribution, total cell number or subset yield were found between patients and healthy donors. The study compared TCRB repertoires of sorted circulating CD4+ T cell subsets between recently diagnosed type 1 diabetes patients and matched healthy donors. Regulatory and stem cell-like memory subsets were obtained from only 8 patients and roughly 8 healthy donors, while naive and central memory subsets were obtained from all 28 donors. A total of just under 110,000,000 sorted cells were examined across all samples, and RNA yield correlated strongly with the number of cells per subset. The paper's findings and limits, for the study overall: Patients with type 1 diabetes made fewer insertions and deleted more nucleotides at VDJ recombination sites, implying thymic rearrangement abnormalities. PCR might favor shorter templates, but patient and control samples were amplified and corrected together, so any skew would affect both groups equally. Naive, central memory and regulatory TCRB repertoires appeared to be more similar among patients than among healthy donors. A moderate but significant shortening of TCRB CDR3 length was observed in type 1 diabetes patients in all four CD4+ subsets. HLA sub-analyses involved small numbers of individuals, so any influence of HLA type on TCRB rearrangement remained unresolved. Because cDNA was sequenced instead of genomic DNA, activated cells with high expression could be over-represented, although the groups did not differ in activation or CD3 levels.

The entire isolated RNA was reverse transcribed using the High Capacity cDNA Reverse Transcription Kit, and thus expressed TCRB transcripts were sequenced. Deep immunoSEQ sequencing was performed on naive, central memory and regulatory T cell samples, with an average of approximately 4 million total reads per sample. Sorted cells were lysed in RLT buffer and RNA was extracted with DNase-treated RNeasy Micro or Mini kits, depending on cell number. To prevent cross-contamination, every cell subset was processed on its own, while patient and healthy donor samples were processed together. The immunoSEQ multiplex PCR was used to amplify TCRB sequences from cDNA, generating 87-bp fragments that spanned the CDR3 region. The amplicons were sequenced using the Illumina HiSeq platform. The paper's processing steps were these. PCR bias was computationally corrected using synthetic template baselines, reads within Hamming distance 2 were collapsed, and singletons that could not be merged were discarded. Reads were aligned to IMGT to assign V, D and J genes, CDR3 length, and insertions or deletions at six rearrangement sites. Within each subset, clonotype counts were normalized to sorted cell number, after which true diversity and Gini coefficients were computed with the tcR R package. The overlap coefficient, calculated on TCRB nucleotide sequences, was used to measure repertoire sharing. Entries here come from immuneACCESS through TCRdb and include only in-frame sequences with V and J called. Some clones fail to appear in such tables; in the studies checked, an unresolved V gene covers under half of the shortfall, and the cause of the remainder is unknown. For V, J and clone size, that table is used; D and trimming come from the DNA. This sample has some 350,000 clones in its table, and 9.5% to 10% of those were observed once. Approximately 0.55% of the sample belongs to the ten largest clones.

Each donor gave one peripheral blood draw, approximately 100 mL on average, collected into heparinised tubes. Using a panel that included CD45RO, CCR7, CD25, CD127, CD95 and CD27, naive, central memory, regulatory and stem cell-like memory CD4+ T cells were sorted on a BD FACSAria II. All sorted populations exceeded 95% purity. Right away, PBMCs were isolated by Lymphoprep density gradient centrifugation and were stained directly, with no culture step. To minimize batch effects, samples were stained and sorted in pairs, one healthy donor with one patient per experiment. The sequenced sample consisted of central memory CD4+ T cells from blood. The receptor's source is a man between 25 and 39 years old with type 1 diabetes.

The CDR3: CAISESTGSGETQYF. The DNA reads as follows: TGTGCCATCAGTGAGTCGACCGGGAGTGGGGAGACCCAGTACTTC. The rearranged chain carries TRBV10-3 and TRBJ2-5; tentative D gene TRBD2, with 6 bases matching. V is clipped by 0 bases and J by 5 bases, and the sequence between their germline boundaries is 13 bases long. The CDR3, cysteine through phenylalanine, is 15 amino acids long. Only CDR3 DNA is held: 45 bases, read in frame from base 1. The germline V gene specifies ENHRY as CDR1 and SYGVKD as CDR2.